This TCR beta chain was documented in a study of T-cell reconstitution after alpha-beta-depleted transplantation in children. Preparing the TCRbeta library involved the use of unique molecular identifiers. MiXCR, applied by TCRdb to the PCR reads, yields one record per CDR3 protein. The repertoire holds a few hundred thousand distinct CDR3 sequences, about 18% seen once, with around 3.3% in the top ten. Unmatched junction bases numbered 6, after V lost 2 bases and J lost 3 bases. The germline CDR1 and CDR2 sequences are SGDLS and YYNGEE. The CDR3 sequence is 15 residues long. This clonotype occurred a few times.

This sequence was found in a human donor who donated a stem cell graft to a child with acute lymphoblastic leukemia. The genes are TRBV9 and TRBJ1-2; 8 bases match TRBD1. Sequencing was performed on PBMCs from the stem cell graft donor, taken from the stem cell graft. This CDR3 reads CASSVTGGADYGYTF. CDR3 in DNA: TGTGCCAGCAGCGTCACAGGGGGGGCAGACTATGGCTACACCTTC.